The 30 T cell receptor beta chains presented below share a single source sample, sequenced in a study of blood T cell repertoires in COVID-19. Sequenced by immunoSEQ multiplex PCR; TCRdb stores in-frame clones only, minus some. The repertoire holds around 100,000 clones, with 85% to 90% as singletons. The sample was peripheral blood. Receptors originate from a woman older than 75 with acute or convalescent COVID-19.

This clone has only one observation. DNA for the CDR3: TGCGCCAGCAGCTCTGGGACAGGGGGGTCCTACGAGCAGTACTTC. It specifies CASSSGTGGSYEQYF. The rearrangement uses TRBV4-1 and TRBJ2-7; TRBD1 matches 11 bases. CDR3 size: 15 residues. The junction had 4 bases not matched to a gene; V was cut back by 5 bases and J by 1 base. Germline CDR1 is MGHRA and CDR2 is YSYEKL.

CDR3 coding DNA: TGTGCCAGCAGTTACTCGAGATGGGCGGGCTACGAGCAGTACTTC. It codes for CASSYSRWAGYEQYF. The rearrangement joins TRBV6-5 to TRBJ2-7, with TRBD2 as a possible D gene (5 bases). Deletions cut 0 bases from V and 3 bases from J, with 12 bases between. Germline V gives CDR1 MNHEY, CDR2 SVGAGI. There are 15 residues in the CDR3.

The chain employs TRBV6-5 and TRBJ2-7; 7 positions agree with TRBD1. Germline values: CDR1 MNHEY, CDR2 SVGAGI. The CDR3 has 15 amino acids. The trim removed 5 bases at V and 2 bases at J, leaving 9 bases unmatched. The CDR3 sequence is CASSPYRGPTYEQYF. The CDR3 DNA follows: TGTGCCAGCAGTCCCTACAGGGGCCCAACCTACGAGCAGTACTTC.

This clone occurred once. The chain joins TRBV12-3 or TRBV12-4 to TRBJ1-5, with D perhaps matching TRBD1 (5 bases). The CDR3 is 12 amino acids. Trimming took off 6 bases at V and 8 bases at J, with 11 bases between the two ends. In nucleotides, the CDR3 is TGTGCCAGCAGCCAGGGTATGGAGCCCCAGCATTTT. The encoded protein is CASSQGMEPQHF.

The chain is built from TRBV3-1 (or the pseudogene TRBV3-2) and TRBJ1-2; the D gene is possibly TRBD1 (5 bases). Germline CDR1 LGHDT, CDR2 YNNKEL (reference sequence). The V end lost 2 bases, the J end lost 8 bases, and 12 bases lay between the germline ends. The CDR3 runs 13 residues. The CDR3 spells CASSQYQGLGYTF. CDR3 in DNA: TGTGCCAGCAGCCAATATCAGGGCTTAGGCTACACCTTC.

V usage is TRBV19 and J usage is TRBJ1-2, with D possibly being TRBD1 (5 bases). V dropped 6 bases and J dropped 5 bases, with 19 bases sitting between them. The CDR3 is made up of 15 amino acids. Germline CDR1 is LNHDA and CDR2 is SQIVND (reference sequence). This CDR3 is CASSPTGVLWYGYTF. The DNA of the CDR3 is TGTGCCAGTAGCCCAACAGGAGTTCTATGGTATGGCTACACCTTC.

V usage is TRBV29-1 and J usage is TRBJ2-1; 7 bases match TRBD2. Germline V gives CDR1 SQVTM, CDR2 ANQGSEA. With 6 bases clipped from V and 1 base from J, the junction kept 6 bases outside the gene matches. The CDR3 covers 14 residues. CDR3 residues: CSVGGGSSYNEQFF. The CDR3 region has the DNA TGCAGCGTGGGGGGGGGTTCTTCCTACAATGAGCAGTTCTTC.

The V gene is TRBV7-9, the J gene TRBJ1-1; D remains ambiguous. V dropped 5 bases and J dropped 4 bases, with 8 bases sitting between them. The CDR3 runs 12 residues. The V gene's germline CDR1 is SEHNR and CDR2 FQNEAQ (reference sequence). The CDR3 region has the DNA TGTGCCAGCAGCCACCTGGCCACTGAAGCTTTCTTT. Protein sequence: CASSHLATEAFF. The variable domain in full, completed from reference TRBV7-9 and TRBJ1-1, reads DTGVSQNPRHKITKRGQNVTFRCDPISEHNRLYWYRQTLGQGPEFLTYFQNEAQLEKSRLLSDRFSAERPKGSFSTLEIQRTEQGDSAMYLCASSHLATEAFFGQGTRLTVV.

This sequence joins TRBV19 and TRBJ1-3; 7 bases match TRBD1. Losses at the gene ends were 7 bases for V and 3 bases for J; bases not matched to a gene: 6. Germline values: CDR1 LNHDA, CDR2 SQIVND (reference sequence). There are 14 residues in the CDR3. The CDR3 bases are TGTGCCAGTACCGGACAGGCATTTGGAAACACCATATATTTT. Encoded protein: CASTGQAFGNTIYF.

CDR3 sequence: CASSRQGSGNTIYF. CDR3 nucleotides: TGTGCCAGCAGCCGACAGGGCTCTGGAAACACCATATATTTT. The V and J genes are TRBV11-2 and TRBJ1-3, with 7 bases aligning to TRBD1. The CDR3 spans 14 residues. Germline V lookup: CDR1 SGHAT, CDR2 FQNNGV. J gave up 0 bases and V 5 bases, and 1 base lay outside the gene matches.

J is TRBJ2-2 and V is TRBV7-9, with 8 positions matching TRBD1. With V trimmed by 6 bases and J by 4 bases, 7 bases remained unmatched. The CDR3 has 15 amino acids. In germline, CDR1 is SEHNR, CDR2 FQNEAQ (reference sequence). CDR3 sequence (DNA): TGTGCCAGCAGACCTCGGACAGGGATCACCGGGGAGCTGTTTTTT. Translation: CASRPRTGITGELFF. The full variable domain, completed using reference TRBV7-9 and TRBJ2-2, is DTGVSQNPRHKITKRGQNVTFRCDPISEHNRLYWYRQTLGQGPEFLTYFQNEAQLEKSRLLSDRFSAERPKGSFSTLEIQRTEQGDSAMYLCASRPRTGITGELFFGEGSRLTVL.

This chain connects TRBV14 to TRBJ2-2; 7 bases fit TRBD1. The CDR3 covers 14 residues. The ends lost 1 base at V and 6 bases at J; junction bases unmatched: 2. CDR1 is SGHDN, CDR2 FVKESK, per germline. The CDR3 bases are TGTGCCAGCAGCCAAGTCAGGGGGTCCGGGGAGCTGTTTTTT. It codes for CASSQVRGSGELFF.

This chain uses TRBV2 with TRBJ2-5, with D perhaps TRBD1 (6 bases). From germline, CDR1 is SNHLY and CDR2 FYNNEI. The V gene lost 2 bases and the J gene lost 4 bases, with 14 bases spanning the gap. The CDR3 is 15 residues long. The chain's CDR3 is CASSENWGRGETQYF. The CDR3 DNA reads as TGTGCCAGCAGTGAAAACTGGGGGCGTGGAGAGACCCAGTACTTC.

The rearrangement links TRBV12-3 or TRBV12-4 to TRBJ1-2; D is perhaps TRBD1 (5 bases). The V end was cut by 4 bases, the J end by 6 bases, with 12 bases between. The CDR3 is 13 residues long. The CDR3 region is CASSWTQSNGYTF. The DNA of the CDR3 is TGTGCCAGCAGTTGGACACAGAGTAATGGCTACACCTTC.

This clone was counted a single time. The chain carries TRBV11-3 and TRBJ2-1, with 8 nucleotides matching TRBD1. The length of the CDR3 is 16 residues. V was clipped by 5 bases and J by 3 bases; unmatched bases: 9. CDR1 is SGHNT, CDR2 YENEEA, per germline. The CDR3 region has the DNA TGTGCCAGCAGCCCTGGTGGGACAGGAAACTACAATGAGCAGTTCTTC. This codes for CASSPGGTGNYNEQFF.

The chain employs TRBV5-1 and TRBJ2-1, with D possibly being TRBD1 (6 bases). V was trimmed by 0 bases and J by 9 bases, leaving 10 bases between them. The germline CDR1 and CDR2 sequences are SGHRS and YFSETQ. The CDR3 extends over 13 amino acids. The DNA of the CDR3 is TGCGCCAGCAGCTTGGTGGACAGCCCTGAGCAGTTCTTC. Protein sequence: CASSLVDSPEQFF.

This chain joins TRBV2 and TRBJ2-3; D unresolved. V dropped 5 bases and J dropped 0 bases, with 9 bases sitting between them. CDR3 size: 14 residues. The germline gives CDR1 SNHLY, CDR2 FYNNEI. This CDR3 is CASSYSVSTDTQYF. The CDR3 DNA sequence: TGTGCCAGCAGTTACAGTGTTAGCACAGATACGCAGTATTTT.

The chain combines TRBV7-2 with TRBJ2-2; tentative D call: TRBD1 (5 bases). CDR3 length: 15 amino acids. V was trimmed by 5 bases and J by 0 bases, leaving 10 bases between them. The V gene's germline CDR1 is SGHTA and CDR2 FQGNSA. CDR3 DNA: TGTGCCAGCAGCATCGACAGTACGAACACCGGGGAGCTGTTTTTT. Amino acids: CASSIDSTNTGELFF.

This clone was recorded only once. The CDR3, as DNA: TGTGCCAGCAGCAGTACAGGGGGGCCCGCAGCCCAGTACTTC. Its translation is CASSSTGGPAAQYF. This chain connects TRBV7-2 to TRBJ2-7, with 8 bases matching TRBD1. CDR3 length: 14 residues. The V and J ends lost 5 bases and 10 bases, in that order; junction bases with no gene match: 13. Per germline, CDR1 SGHTA and CDR2 FQGNSA.

CDR3 loop: CSVYGLVSYNEQFF. The CDR3 coding sequence is TGCAGCGTCTATGGACTAGTATCCTACAATGAGCAGTTCTTC. The rearrangement joins TRBV29-1 to TRBJ2-1; 7 bases fit TRBD2. From germline, CDR1 is SQVTM and CDR2 ANQGSEA. Trimming at V came to 6 bases and at J to 1 base, leaving 6 bases not matched to a gene. The CDR3 is 14 amino acids.

The rearrangement links TRBV7-9 to TRBJ1-6; 10 nucleotides line up with TRBD1. V lost 7 bases, J lost 9 bases, and 3 bases stayed unmatched. The germline V gene encodes CDR1 SEHNR and CDR2 FQNEAQ (reference sequence). The CDR3 sequence is 13 residues long. This CDR3 is CASNRTGGSPLHF. The CDR3 nucleotides are TGTGCCAGCAACCGGACAGGGGGTTCACCCCTCCACTTT. Full variable domain (remainder filled in from reference TRBV7-9 and TRBJ1-6): DTGVSQNPRHKITKRGQNVTFRCDPISEHNRLYWYRQTLGQGPEFLTYFQNEAQLEKSRLLSDRFSAERPKGSFSTLEIQRTEQGDSAMYLCASNRTGGSPLHFGNGTRLTVT.

This chain connects TRBV7-2 to TRBJ1-5, with 8 bases aligning to TRBD1. CDR1 is SGHTA and CDR2 is FQGNSA in the germline V gene. This CDR3 has 17 residues. Trimming at V came to 6 bases and at J to 2 bases, leaving 12 bases not matched to a gene. The CDR3 DNA reads TGTGCCAGCAGTTGGACAGGGCCCCCGAGTGGCAATCAGCCCCAGCATTTT. Its translation: CASSWTGPPSGNQPQHF.

The chain is built from TRBV11-3 and TRBJ1-1, with a weak D call TRBD1 (5 bases). Germline V gene sequence: CDR1 SGHNT, CDR2 YENEEA. V shed 3 bases and J shed 2 bases, with 7 bases lying between them. The CDR3 is made up of 13 amino acids. The CDR3 protein is CASSLTENTEAFF. The CDR3, as DNA: TGTGCCAGCAGCTTGACAGAAAACACTGAAGCTTTCTTT.

CDR3 bases: TGTGCCAGCAGTTTCGGGTCAAACTATGGCTACACCTTC. Residues: CASSFGSNYGYTF. The rearrangement uses TRBV12-3 or TRBV12-4 and TRBJ1-2; D is undetermined. Deletions cut 3 bases from V and 2 bases from J, with 7 bases between. The CDR3 is 13 residues long.

The chain combines TRBV30 with TRBJ1-1, with TRBD1 as a possible D gene (5 bases). The CDR3 extends over 16 amino acids. Germline V gene sequence: CDR1 GTSNPN, CDR2 SVGIG (reference sequence). V was clipped by 0 bases and J by 3 bases, with 17 bases between them. CDR3 in DNA: TGTGCCTGGAGTGTACGGTGGGGACGGGAGGACACTGAAGCTTTCTTT. Amino acid sequence: CAWSVRWGREDTEAFF. Full variable domain (rest looked up from reference TRBV30 and TRBJ1-1): SQTIHQWPATLVQPVGSPLSLECTVEGTSNPNLYWYRQAAGRGLQLLFYSVGIGQISSEVPQNLSASRPQDRQFILSSKKLLLSDSGFYLCAWSVRWGREDTEAFFGQGTRLTVV.

This clone has more than one count but fewer than ten. The chain couples TRBV7-9 to TRBJ1-1, with D hard to call. V was shortened by 1 base and J by 0 bases, with 6 bases between the two germline ends. The CDR3 totals 14 residues. Looked up from germline, CDR1 is SEHNR and CDR2 is FQNEAQ (reference sequence). CDR3 DNA sequence: TGTGCCAGCAGCTTAGACAGACTGAACACTGAAGCTTTCTTT. Translating gives CASSLDRLNTEAFF.

The chain uses TRBV5-5 and TRBJ1-6, with 9 bases fitting TRBD1. CDR3 size: 18 residues. V lost 2 bases, J lost 4 bases, and 10 bases stayed unmatched. CDR1 and CDR2 from the germline V gene are SGHKS and YYEKEE (reference sequence). The CDR3 nucleotides are TGTGCCAGCAGCTTAAGGACAGGGGTGGGGGCTTATAATTCACCCCTCCACTTT. It codes for CASSLRTGVGAYNSPLHF. Full variable domain (missing parts from reference TRBV5-5 and TRBJ1-6): DAGVTQSPTHLIKTRGQQVTLRCSPISGHKSVSWYQQVLGQGPQFIFQYYEKEERGRGNFPDRFSARQFPNYSSELNVNALLLGDSALYLCASSLRTGVGAYNSPLHFGNGTRLTVT.

The J gene is TRBJ2-7, the V gene TRBV6-5, with TRBD1 matching over 8 bases. The junction had 4 bases not matched to a gene; V was cut back by 0 bases and J by 6 bases. Germline CDR1 and CDR2: MNHEY and SVGAGI. The CDR3 has 14 residues. The DNA of the CDR3 is TGTGCCAGCAGTTACTCGGACAGGGTAGGCGAGCAGTACTTC. Encoded protein: CASSYSDRVGEQYF.

The chain links TRBV7-2 to TRBJ2-7, with 9 bases fitting TRBD1. Germline CDR1 reads SGHTA; CDR2 reads FQGNSA. The J segment lost 5 bases and the V segment lost 6 bases, leaving 14 bases of the junction unmatched. This CDR3 is built from 16 residues. The CDR3 nucleotides read TGTGCCAGCAGAGCCCCCGGGACAGGGTTTAGGGACGAGCAGTACTTC. Protein sequence: CASRAPGTGFRDEQYF.

In DNA, the CDR3 is TGCGCCAGCAGCTTGTGGGGCGGGGGGGCCCGTGTGGATACGCAGTATTTT. Its protein product is CASSLWGGGARVDTQYF. The chain has TRBV5-1 and TRBJ2-3; 9 bases are shared with TRBD2. Germline lookup yields CDR1 SGHRS and CDR2 YFSETQ. The V and J ends lost 1 base and 6 bases, in that order; junction bases with no gene match: 12. The CDR3 has 17 amino acids.